The following is a T cell receptor beta chain sequence with its context. This specimen belongs to a study of cytomegalovirus exposure and HLA in healthy donors. PCR was performed using 60 Vbeta and 13 Jbeta primers. Authors' processing steps: In a later analysis, the count reached roughly 80 million unique TCR beta chains, with approximately 10 million shared. The assay was immunoSEQ multiplex PCR, and TCRdb's table has in-frame clones only and misses some. V and J calls and clone size are copied from that table; D and trimming were computed from the DNA. The table includes roughly 100,000 clones, roughly 79% detected once. CDR3 length: 18 amino acids. V lost 5 bases and J lost 1; bases outside the gene matches: 10. Germline values: CDR1 SGHNT, CDR2 YYREEE (reference sequence).

Sequencing was carried out using PBMCs. This TCR came from a male donor in good health and CMV-seronegative. The rearrangement uses TRBV5-4 and TRBJ2-2, with TRBD2 matching 11 bases. The CDR3 nucleotides are TGTGCCAGCAGTCTGGGGCTAGCGGGAGGACGGAACACCGGGGAGCTGTTTTTT. Translating gives CASSLGLAGGRNTGELFF.